One and the same sample provided the 17 T cell receptor beta chains below, sequenced in a study of T cells in pancreatic ductal adenocarcinoma. Selected pancreatic ductal adenocarcinoma patients had undergone surgery without neoadjuvant therapy. Some clones are missing from TCRdb's copy, which holds only in-frame ones; the method was immunoSEQ multiplex PCR. The sample includes roughly 31,000 clones, around nine tenths seen only once; the top ten take around 2.1%. The specimen was PBMCs. Source of these receptors: a human donor with pancreatic ductal adenocarcinoma.

This clone came up once. The genes are TRBV5-1 and TRBJ2-1; 7 positions match TRBD2. CDR3 length: 13 residues. V shed 0 bases, J shed 7 bases, and the junction held 1 base outside the gene matches. Germline V gene sequence: CDR1 SGHRS, CDR2 YFSETQ. CDR3 region: CASSLGSGNEQFF. The CDR3 DNA is TGCGCCAGCAGCTTGGGTAGCGGGAATGAGCAGTTCTTC. The variable domain in full, with the rest retrieved from reference TRBV5-1 and TRBJ2-1, is KAGVTQTPRYLIKTRGQQVTLSCSPISGHRSVSWYQQTPGQGLQFLFEYFSETQRNKGNFPGRFSGRQFSNSRSEMNVSTLELGDSALYLCASSLGSGNEQFFGPGTRLTVL.

The V and J genes are TRBV18 and TRBJ2-3, with D perhaps matching TRBD1 (6 bases). The ends were cut back, 3 bases at V and 6 bases at J, with 22 bases in the middle. Germline lookup yields CDR1 KGHSH and CDR2 LQKENI. The CDR3 is 17 residues long. CDR3 sequence: CASSPTFWTDDMDTQYF. CDR3 in DNA: TGTGCCAGCTCACCGACATTTTGGACAGACGATATGGATACGCAGTATTTT.

This rearrangement joins TRBV7-2 to TRBJ1-1; D uncertain. Germline values: CDR1 SGHTA, CDR2 FQGNSA. V was shortened by 3 bases and J by 1 base, with 6 bases between the two germline ends. This CDR3 contains 13 residues. For the CDR3, the DNA is TGTGCCAGCAGCTTCAGTTCGAACACTGAAGCTTTCTTT. Its translation: CASSFSSNTEAFF.

The chain combines TRBV6-1 with TRBJ2-6; D is uncertain. CDR1 is MNHNS, CDR2 SASEGT, per germline. Trimming stripped 7 bases from V and 1 base from J, with 11 bases between. CDR3 length equals 15 residues. The CDR3 DNA reads as TGTGCCAGCACGGCTGAGGTGTCTGGGGCCAACGTCCTGACTTTC. Translated: CASTAEVSGANVLTF.

V gene TRBV5-4 combines with J gene TRBJ1-5; TRBD1 might be the D (6 bases). Germline CDR1 is SGHNT and CDR2 is YYREEE (reference sequence). The CDR3 runs to 14 residues. The V and J ends lost 1 base and 2 bases respectively, with 7 bases between them. This CDR3 reads CASSLQGRNQPQHF. Here the CDR3 DNA reads TGTGCCAGCAGCTTGCAGGGGCGCAATCAGCCCCAGCATTTT.

CDR3 residues: CASRSYEGNEQFF. The CDR3 coding sequence is TGCGCCAGCCGGTCCTATGAGGGCAATGAGCAGTTCTTC. This rearrangement joins TRBV4-1 to TRBJ2-1; TRBD2 is a possible D gene (5 bases). CDR1 and CDR2 (germline): MGHRA, YSYEKL. V lost 8 bases, J lost 6 bases, and 14 bases lay in between. This CDR3 is 13 amino acids long.

This chain uses TRBV13 with TRBJ1-1, with TRBD1 matching over 8 bases. Germline V lookup: CDR1 PRHDT, CDR2 FYEKMQ (reference sequence). The V and J ends lost 5 bases and 6 bases, in that order; junction bases with no gene match: 11. This CDR3 is 15 amino acids long. CDR3 sequence (DNA): TGTGCCAGCAGCCTAGAGGGACAGGTTGGGGCTGAAGCTTTCTTT. Amino acids: CASSLEGQVGAEAFF.

This clone was detected once. The V and J genes are TRBV11-3 and TRBJ2-3, with 11 bases lining up with TRBD2. V dropped 4 bases and J dropped 1; count of bases not matched to a gene: 10. Looked up from germline, CDR1 is SGHNT and CDR2 is YENEEA. The CDR3 totals 18 residues. The CDR3 loop is CASSYGELAGAGTDTQYF. The DNA for the CDR3 is TGTGCCAGCAGCTACGGGGAACTAGCGGGAGCGGGCACAGATACGCAGTATTTT. The entire variable domain, with the rest obtained from reference TRBV11-3 and TRBJ2-3, is as follows: EAGVVQSPRYKIIEKKQPVAFWCNPISGHNTLYWYLQNLGQGPELLIRYENEEAVDDSQLPKDRFSAERLKGVDSTLKIQPAELGDSAVYLCASSYGELAGAGTDTQYFGPGTRLTVL.

The rearrangement uses TRBV4-3 and TRBJ2-3, with a weak D call TRBD2 (6 bases). V gave up 0 bases and J gave up 6 bases, with 19 bases separating them. The CDR3 covers 17 residues. The germline CDR1 and CDR2 sequences are LGHNA and YSLEER. CDR3 residues: CASSQDGGTRPSDTQYF. The CDR3 DNA follows: TGCGCCAGCAGCCAAGATGGCGGGACTCGACCTTCGGATACGCAGTATTTT.

The chain has TRBV27 and TRBJ1-1; no clear D gene. The CDR3 runs 15 residues. Germline V gene sequence: CDR1 MNHEY, CDR2 SMNVEV (reference sequence). V lost 3 bases and J lost 2, with 13 bases in between. The chain's CDR3 is CASSFVPPGNTEAFF. In DNA, the CDR3 is TGTGCCAGCAGTTTCGTGCCACCCGGAAACACTGAAGCTTTCTTT.

The rearrangement joins TRBV11-2 to TRBJ1-5; D gene uncertain. Germline V gives CDR1 SGHAT, CDR2 FQNNGV. V was pared by 1 base and J by 4 bases, with 5 bases between. The CDR3 contains 13 residues. CDR3 region: CASSLGRNQPQHF. The CDR3 bases are TGTGCCAGCAGCTTAGGCCGTAATCAGCCCCAGCATTTT. The full variable domain, rest sourced from reference TRBV11-2 and TRBJ1-5, is EAGVAQSPRYKIIEKRQSVAFWCNPISGHATLYWYQQILGQGPKLLIQFQNNGVVDDSQLPKDRFSAERLKGVDSTLKIQPAKLEDSAVYLCASSLGRNQPQHFGDGTRLSIL.

The genes are TRBV9 and TRBJ1-6; D remains unclear. Per germline, CDR1 SGDLS and CDR2 YYNGEE. This CDR3 is 15 amino acids long. V was pared by 4 bases and J by 7 bases, with 15 bases between. The CDR3 region has the DNA TGTGCCAGCAGCCCCGCTGGGCGGGCCAATTCACCCCTCCACTTT. It codes for CASSPAGRANSPLHF.

This clone was observed once. The gene calls are TRBV11-3 and TRBJ2-2, with 10 bases fitting TRBD1. V lost 4 bases, J lost 3 bases, and 2 bases stayed unmatched. The CDR3 is 15 amino acids. CDR1 is SGHNT and CDR2 is YENEEA in the germline V gene. CDR3 nucleotide sequence: TGTGCCAGCAGCTCGGACAGGGGGTACACCGGGGAGCTGTTTTTT. Its translation: CASSSDRGYTGELFF.

The chain carries TRBV12-5 and TRBJ2-7; D is ambiguous. The CDR3 is 13 residues long. Germline CDR1 LGHNT, CDR2 FRNRAP. V lost 5 bases to trimming and J lost 0 bases, with 8 bases between them. The CDR3 DNA reads TGTGCTAGTGGTCCCTCGCCCTCCTACGAGCAGTACTTC. Translated, it gives CASGPSPSYEQYF. The complete variable domain, with remaining parts taken from reference TRBV12-5 and TRBJ2-7, reads DARVTQTPRHKVTEMGQEVTMRCQPILGHNTVFWYRQTMMQGLELLAYFRNRAPLDDSGMPKDRFSAEMPDATLATLKIQPSEPRDSAVYFCASGPSPSYEQYFGPGTRLTVT.

The V gene is TRBV7-9, the J gene TRBJ1-1, with D possibly TRBD1 on 6 matching bases. Germline-derived CDR1 and CDR2 are SEHNR and FQNEAQ (reference sequence). The V end was cut by 1 base, the J end by 0 bases, with 9 bases between. The CDR3 runs 15 residues. Here the CDR3 DNA reads TGTGCCAGCAGCTTAGTGACAGGCCTGAACACTGAAGCTTTCTTT. This sequence encodes CASSLVTGLNTEAFF.

This clone has just one count. This chain connects TRBV12-5 to TRBJ2-2; 8 nucleotides align to TRBD1. Germline CDR1 and CDR2: LGHNT and FRNRAP. Trimming took 3 bases from V and 0 from J; bases not matched to a gene: 15. The CDR3 consists of 20 residues. This CDR3 is CASGFAFSGTGGSNTGELFF. The CDR3 bases are TGTGCTAGTGGTTTTGCTTTTTCCGGGACAGGAGGCTCGAACACCGGGGAGCTGTTTTTT.

The chain uses TRBV6-1 and TRBJ2-1; perhaps TRBD2 as D (6 bases). V shed 6 bases and J shed 6 bases, with 15 bases lying between them. This CDR3 region has 14 residues. The germline V gene has CDR1 MNHNS and CDR2 SASEGT. DNA of the CDR3: TGTGCCAGCAGCCGTAGTGGAGGGTTCAATGAGCAGTTCTTC. Translation: CASSRSGGFNEQFF.